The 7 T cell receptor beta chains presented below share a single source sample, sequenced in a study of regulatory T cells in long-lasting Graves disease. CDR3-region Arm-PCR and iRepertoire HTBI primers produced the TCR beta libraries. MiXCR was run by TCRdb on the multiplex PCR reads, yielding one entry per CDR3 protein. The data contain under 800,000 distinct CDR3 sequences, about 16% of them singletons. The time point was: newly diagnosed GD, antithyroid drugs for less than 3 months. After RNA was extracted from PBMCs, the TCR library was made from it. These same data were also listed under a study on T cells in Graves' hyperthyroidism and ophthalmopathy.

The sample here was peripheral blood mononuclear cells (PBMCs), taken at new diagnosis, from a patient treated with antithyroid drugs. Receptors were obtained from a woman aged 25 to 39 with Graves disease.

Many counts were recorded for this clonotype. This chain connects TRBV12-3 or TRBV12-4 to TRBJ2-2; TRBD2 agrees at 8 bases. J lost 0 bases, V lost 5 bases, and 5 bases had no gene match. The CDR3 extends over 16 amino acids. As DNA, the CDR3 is TGTGCCAGCAGTCCGAGAGCGGGGGCGAACACCGGGGAGCTGTTTTTT. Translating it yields CASSPRAGANTGELFF.

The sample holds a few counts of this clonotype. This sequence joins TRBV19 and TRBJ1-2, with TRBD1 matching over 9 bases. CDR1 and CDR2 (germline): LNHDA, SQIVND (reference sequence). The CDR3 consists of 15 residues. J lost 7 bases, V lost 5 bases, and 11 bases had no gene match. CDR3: CASSVAGQGSAGYTF. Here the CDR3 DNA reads TGTGCCAGTAGTGTAGCTGGACAGGGGTCGGCTGGCTACACCTTC. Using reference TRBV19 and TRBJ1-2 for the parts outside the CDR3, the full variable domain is DGGITQSPKYLFRKEGQNVTLSCEQNLNHDAMYWYRQDPGQGLRLIYYSQIVNDFQKGDIAEGYSVSREKKESFPLTVTSAQKNPTAFYLCASSVAGQGSAGYTFGSGTRLTVV.

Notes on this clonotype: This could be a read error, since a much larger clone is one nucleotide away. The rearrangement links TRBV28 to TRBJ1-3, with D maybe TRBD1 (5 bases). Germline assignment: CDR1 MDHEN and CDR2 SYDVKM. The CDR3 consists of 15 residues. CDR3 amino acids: CAGSLGGYPGLTIYF. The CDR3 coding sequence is TGTGCCGGCAGTTTGGGGGGATACCCAGGTCTCACCATATATTTT.

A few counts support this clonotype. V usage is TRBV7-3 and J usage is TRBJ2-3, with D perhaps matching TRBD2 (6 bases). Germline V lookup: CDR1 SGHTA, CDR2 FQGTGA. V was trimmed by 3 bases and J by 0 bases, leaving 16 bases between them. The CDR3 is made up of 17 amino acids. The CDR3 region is CASSLGRGGTSTDTQYF. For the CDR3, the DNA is TGTGCCAGCAGCTTGGGAAGGGGCGGGACTAGCACAGATACGCAGTATTTT.

The CDR3 DNA reads as TGTGCCAGTAGTCAGGGGACGGGTCAGCCCCAGCATTTT. As protein: CASSQGTGQPQHF. This chain uses TRBV19 with TRBJ1-5; D possibly corresponds to TRBD1 (6 bases). CDR3 length: 13 amino acids. V was trimmed by 5 bases and J by 6 bases, leaving 11 bases between them. The germline CDR1 and CDR2 sequences are LNHDA and SQIVND (reference sequence).

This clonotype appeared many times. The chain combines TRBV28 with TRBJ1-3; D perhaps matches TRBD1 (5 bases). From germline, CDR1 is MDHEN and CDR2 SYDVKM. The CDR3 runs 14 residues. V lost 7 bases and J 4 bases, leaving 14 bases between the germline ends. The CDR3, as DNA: TGTGCCAGCATTGTATCAGGGTGGGGAAACACCATATATTTT. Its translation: CASIVSGWGNTIYF.

The CDR3 DNA reads as TGTGCCAGCAGCCCGGTGATAGGACAGGGGGAGTTCACTGAAGCTTTCTTT. Protein product: CASSPVIGQGEFTEAFF. The chain recombines TRBV3-1 with TRBJ1-1, with 10 bases matching TRBD1. Germline CDR1 and CDR2: LGHDT and YNNKEL (reference sequence). After removal of 4 bases from V and 4 bases from J, the junction contained 12 bases not matched to a gene. The CDR3 contains 17 residues.